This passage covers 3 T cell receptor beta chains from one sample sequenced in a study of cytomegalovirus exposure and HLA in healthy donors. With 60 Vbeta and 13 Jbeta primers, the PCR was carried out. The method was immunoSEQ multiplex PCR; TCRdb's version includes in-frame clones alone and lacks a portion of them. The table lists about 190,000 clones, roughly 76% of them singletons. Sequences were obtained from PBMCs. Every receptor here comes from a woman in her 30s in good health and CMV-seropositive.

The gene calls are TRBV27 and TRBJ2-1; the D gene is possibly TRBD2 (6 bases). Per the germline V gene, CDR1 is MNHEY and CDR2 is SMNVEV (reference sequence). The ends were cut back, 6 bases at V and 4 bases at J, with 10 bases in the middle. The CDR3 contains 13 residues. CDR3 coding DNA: TGTGCCAGCAGATCCGGGAGATACAATGAGCAGTTCTTC. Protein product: CASRSGRYNEQFF.

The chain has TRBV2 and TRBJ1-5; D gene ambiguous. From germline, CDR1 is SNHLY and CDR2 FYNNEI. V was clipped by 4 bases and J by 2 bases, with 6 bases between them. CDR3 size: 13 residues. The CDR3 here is CASSASGNQPQHF. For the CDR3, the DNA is TGTGCCAGCAGTGCTAGCGGCAATCAGCCCCAGCATTTT.

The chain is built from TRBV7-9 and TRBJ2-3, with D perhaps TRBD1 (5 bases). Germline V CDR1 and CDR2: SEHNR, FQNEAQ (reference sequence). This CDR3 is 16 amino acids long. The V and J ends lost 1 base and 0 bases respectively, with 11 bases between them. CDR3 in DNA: TGTGCCAGCAGCTTAGGGCAGACAGCTAGCACAGATACGCAGTATTTT. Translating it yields CASSLGQTASTDTQYF.